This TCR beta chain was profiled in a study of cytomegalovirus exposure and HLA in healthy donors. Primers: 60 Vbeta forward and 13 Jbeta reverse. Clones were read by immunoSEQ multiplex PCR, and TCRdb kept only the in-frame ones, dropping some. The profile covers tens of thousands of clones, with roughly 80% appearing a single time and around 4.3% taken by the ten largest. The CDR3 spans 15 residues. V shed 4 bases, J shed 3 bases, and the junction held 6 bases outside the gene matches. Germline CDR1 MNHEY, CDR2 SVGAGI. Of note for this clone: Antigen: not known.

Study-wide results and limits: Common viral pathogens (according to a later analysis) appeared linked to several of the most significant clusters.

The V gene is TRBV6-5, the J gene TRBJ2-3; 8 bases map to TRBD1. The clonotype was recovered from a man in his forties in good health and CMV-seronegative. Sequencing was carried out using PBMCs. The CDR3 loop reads CASSLSRGRTDTQYF. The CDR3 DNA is TGTGCCAGCAGTTTGTCCAGGGGGCGAACAGATACGCAGTATTTT.